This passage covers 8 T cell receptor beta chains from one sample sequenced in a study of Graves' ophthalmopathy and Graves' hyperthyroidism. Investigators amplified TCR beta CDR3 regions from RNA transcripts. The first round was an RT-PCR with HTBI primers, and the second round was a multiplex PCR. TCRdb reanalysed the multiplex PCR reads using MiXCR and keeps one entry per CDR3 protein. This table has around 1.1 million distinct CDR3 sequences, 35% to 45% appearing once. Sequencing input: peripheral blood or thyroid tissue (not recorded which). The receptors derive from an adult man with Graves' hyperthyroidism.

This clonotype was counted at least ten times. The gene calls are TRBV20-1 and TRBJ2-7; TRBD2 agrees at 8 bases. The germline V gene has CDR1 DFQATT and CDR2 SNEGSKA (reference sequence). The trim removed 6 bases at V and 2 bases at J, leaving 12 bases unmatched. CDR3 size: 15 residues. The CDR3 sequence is CSAGGGGLSAYEQYF. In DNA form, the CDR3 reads TGCAGTGCCGGGGGCGGGGGGTTGAGCGCCTACGAGCAGTACTTC.

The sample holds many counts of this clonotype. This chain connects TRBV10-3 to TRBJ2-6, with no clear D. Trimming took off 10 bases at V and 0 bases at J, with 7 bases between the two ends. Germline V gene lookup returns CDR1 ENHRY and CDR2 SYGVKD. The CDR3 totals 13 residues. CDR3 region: CATQLSGANVLTF. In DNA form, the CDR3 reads TGTGCCACTCAACTCTCTGGGGCCAACGTCCTGACTTTC.

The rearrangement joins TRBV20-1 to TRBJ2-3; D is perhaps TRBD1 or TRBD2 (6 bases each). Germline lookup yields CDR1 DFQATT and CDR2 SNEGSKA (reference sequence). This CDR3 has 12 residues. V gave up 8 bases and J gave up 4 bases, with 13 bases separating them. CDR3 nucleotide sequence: TGCAGTCTAGGGGGGAGCGCAGATACGCAGTATTTT. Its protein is CSLGGSADTQYF.

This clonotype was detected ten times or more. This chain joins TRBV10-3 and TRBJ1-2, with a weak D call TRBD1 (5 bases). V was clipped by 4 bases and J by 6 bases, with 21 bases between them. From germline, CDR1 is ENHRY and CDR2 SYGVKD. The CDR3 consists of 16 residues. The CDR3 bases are TGTGCCATCAGTGGTATCGGGGCCACGGGGCTCGATGGCTACACCTTC. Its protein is CAISGIGATGLDGYTF.

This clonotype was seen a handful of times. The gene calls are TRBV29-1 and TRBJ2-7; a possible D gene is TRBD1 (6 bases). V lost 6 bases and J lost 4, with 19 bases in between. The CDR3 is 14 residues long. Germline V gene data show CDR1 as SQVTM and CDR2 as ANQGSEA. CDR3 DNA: TGCAGCGTAGGTCAAGGGGGATTTAGTTACGAGCAGTACTTC. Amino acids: CSVGQGGFSYEQYF.

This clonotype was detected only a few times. The CDR3 loop is CASSPPDPRQPQHF. The DNA of the CDR3 is TGTGCCAGCAGTCCCCCAGACCCAAGGCAGCCCCAGCATTTT. The chain combines TRBV6-6 with TRBJ1-5; no definite D call. The CDR3 loop spans 14 amino acids. CDR1 and CDR2 from the germline V gene are MNHNY and SVGAGI (reference sequence). The V gene lost 5 bases and the J gene lost 7 bases, with 15 bases spanning the gap.

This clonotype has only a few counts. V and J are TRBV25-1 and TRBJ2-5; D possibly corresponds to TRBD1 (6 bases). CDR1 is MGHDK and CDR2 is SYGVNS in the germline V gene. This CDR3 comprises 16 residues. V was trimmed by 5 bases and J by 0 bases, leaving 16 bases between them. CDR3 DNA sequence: TGTGCCAGCAGTTCCACCCGGGACACCTACCAAGAGACCCAGTACTTC. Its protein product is CASSSTRDTYQETQYF. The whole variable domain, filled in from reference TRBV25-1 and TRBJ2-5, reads EADIYQTPRYLVIGTGKKITLECSQTMGHDKMYWYQQDPGMELHLIHYSYGVNSTEKGDLSSESTVSRIRTEHFPLTLESARPSHTSQYLCASSSTRDTYQETQYFGPGTRLLVL.

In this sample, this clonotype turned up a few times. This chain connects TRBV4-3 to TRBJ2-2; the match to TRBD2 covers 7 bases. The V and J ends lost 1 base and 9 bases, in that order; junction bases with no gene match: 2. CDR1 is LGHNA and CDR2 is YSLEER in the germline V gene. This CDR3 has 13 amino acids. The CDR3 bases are TGCGCCAGCAGCCAAGTGGGGGGGAGGGAGCTGTTTTTT. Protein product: CASSQVGGRELFF.